This is a list of T cell receptor beta chains from one sample in a study of blood T cell repertoires in COVID-19. Assay: immunoSEQ multiplex PCR; the TCRdb copy retains only in-frame clones and omits some. There are roughly 130,000 clones in the sample; about four fifths occur only once, and about a sixth lies in the top ten. Sequenced input: peripheral blood. These receptors came from a woman in her fifties or sixties with acute or convalescent COVID-19. CDR3s include the opening cysteine and the closing phenylalanine or tryptophan. D genes are given only for firm matches. Size values are once, few and many counts, or a class for expanded clones, and some rows have none.

j_call d_call v_call clone_size cdr3_aa cdr3_nt
TRBJ2-5 NA TRBV20-1 NA CSASIGEETQYF TGCAGTGCTAGTATCGGGGAAGAGACCCAGTACTTC
TRBJ2-7 NA TRBV9 NA CASSVGTTSSYEQYF TGTGCCAGCAGCGTAGGGACTACAAGCTCCTACGAGCAGTACTTC
TRBJ2-3 NA TRBV27 NA CASRPRVGTDTQYF TGTGCCAGCAGACCCAGGGTGGGCACAGATACGCAGTATTTT
TRBJ2-2 NA TRBV27 NA CASSFIAGELFF TGTGCCAGCAGTTTTATCGCCGGGGAGCTGTTTTTT
TRBJ1-4 TRBD1 TRBV6-1 NA CASSDQGARGEKLFF TGTGCCAGCAGTGACCAGGGGGCGCGCGGTGAAAAACTGTTTTTT
TRBJ1-1 NA TRBV7-2 NA CASSFYNTEAFF TGTGCCAGCAGCTTTTATAACACTGAAGCTTTCTTT
TRBJ1-3 TRBD1 TRBV6-5 NA CASRPPGQGTNTIYF TGTGCCAGCAGGCCTCCGGGACAGGGGACAAACACCATATATTTT
TRBJ2-2 TRBD2 TRBV5-1 NA CVSSSTSAGELFF TGCGTCAGCAGCTCTACTAGCGCGGGGGAGCTGTTTTTT
TRBJ2-7 TRBD1 TRBV19 once CASSIGQATEQYF TGTGCCAGTAGTATCGGACAGGCGACTGAGCAGTACTTC
TRBJ2-6 TRBD1 TRBV2 once CASRAGTGSGANVLTF TGTGCCAGCAGGGCCGGGACAGGGTCCGGGGCCAACGTCCTGACTTTC
TRBJ2-7 TRBD1 TRBV10-3 NA CAISADRGQDEQYF TGTGCCATCAGCGCCGACAGGGGGCAGGACGAGCAGTACTTC
TRBJ2-3 TRBD1 TRBV5-4 NA CASSWDRGADTQYF TGTGCCAGCAGCTGGGACAGGGGTGCAGATACGCAGTATTTT
TRBJ1-1 NA TRBV30 once CASSGTMNTEAFF TGTGCCTCCTCGGGAACGATGAACACTGAAGCTTTCTTT
TRBJ1-1 NA TRBV12-5 NA CASAAGEKDELKLNTEAFF TGTGCTAGTGCCGCAGGGGAGAAAGACGAGCTAAAACTAAACACTGAAGCTTTCTTT
TRBJ2-3 NA TRBV6-2/TRBV6-3 NA CASSPATFGDRTDTQYF TGTGCCAGCAGCCCCGCAACGTTCGGGGATAGGACAGATACGCAGTATTTT
TRBJ2-2 TRBD1 TRBV7-8 once CASSLGRDRRTGELFF TGTGCCAGCAGCTTAGGACGGGACAGACGCACCGGGGAGCTGTTTTTT
TRBJ2-6 NA TRBV6-5 NA CASTRSSGANVLTF TGTGCCAGCACCCGGTCCTCTGGGGCCAACGTCCTGACTTTC
TRBJ1-1 NA TRBV6-5 few CASRQGFNTEAFF TGTGCCAGCAGACAGGGATTTAACACTGAAGCTTTCTTT
TRBJ2-7 NA TRBV18 NA CASSPRRGSYEQYF TGTGCCAGCTCACCACGGAGGGGCTCCTACGAGCAGTACTTC
TRBJ2-1 TRBD2 TRBV6-6 NA CASSYGTSGVDEQFF TGTGCCAGCAGTTACGGGACTAGCGGGGTCGATGAGCAGTTCTTC